This T cell receptor beta chain was recovered during a study of cytomegalovirus exposure and HLA in healthy donors. A single count supports this clone. The antigen remains undetermined. Whole-study findings and limits: Subsequent analysis revealed that first-cohort TCR clusters tended to co-occur in the approximately 120 validation repertoires. Many donors shared some public TCRs, even though most TCR sequences were rare. The investigators catalogued some 160 TCR beta chains as cytomegalovirus-associated. In vitro assays verified that a few CMV-associated chains recognized CMV antigens specifically.

The repertoire was sequenced with immunoSEQ multiplex PCR; TCRdb's copy has only in-frame clones and lacks some. The profile shows around 240,000 clones, around 90% of them singletons. This CDR3 comprises 15 residues. CDR1 and CDR2 (germline): MNHEY, SVGAGI. Trimming shortened V by 3 bases and J by 3 bases, and 15 bases separated the two germline ends. This clonotype was sampled from a woman aged 18-29 years in good health and CMV-seronegative. This chain uses TRBV6-5 with TRBJ2-7; a weak D match, TRBD1 (5 bases). The sequencing input was PBMCs. This CDR3 is CASSYERQKIYEQYF. The CDR3, as DNA: TGTGCCAGCAGTTATGAACGACAGAAGATCTACGAGCAGTACTTC.